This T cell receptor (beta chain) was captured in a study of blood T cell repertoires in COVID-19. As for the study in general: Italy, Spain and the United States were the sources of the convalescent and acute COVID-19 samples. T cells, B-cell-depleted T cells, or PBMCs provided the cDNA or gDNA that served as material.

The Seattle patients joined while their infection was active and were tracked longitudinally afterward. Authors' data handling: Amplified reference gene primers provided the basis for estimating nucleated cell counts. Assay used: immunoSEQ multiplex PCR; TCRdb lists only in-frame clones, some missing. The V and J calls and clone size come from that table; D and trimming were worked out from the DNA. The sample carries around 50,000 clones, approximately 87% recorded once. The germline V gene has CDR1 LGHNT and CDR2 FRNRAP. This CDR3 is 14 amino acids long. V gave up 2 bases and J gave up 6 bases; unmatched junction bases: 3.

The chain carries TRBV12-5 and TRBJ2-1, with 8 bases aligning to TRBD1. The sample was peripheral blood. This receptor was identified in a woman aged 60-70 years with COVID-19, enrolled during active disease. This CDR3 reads CASGLPTGGNEQFF. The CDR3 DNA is TGTGCTAGTGGTTTGCCAACAGGGGGCAATGAGCAGTTCTTC.